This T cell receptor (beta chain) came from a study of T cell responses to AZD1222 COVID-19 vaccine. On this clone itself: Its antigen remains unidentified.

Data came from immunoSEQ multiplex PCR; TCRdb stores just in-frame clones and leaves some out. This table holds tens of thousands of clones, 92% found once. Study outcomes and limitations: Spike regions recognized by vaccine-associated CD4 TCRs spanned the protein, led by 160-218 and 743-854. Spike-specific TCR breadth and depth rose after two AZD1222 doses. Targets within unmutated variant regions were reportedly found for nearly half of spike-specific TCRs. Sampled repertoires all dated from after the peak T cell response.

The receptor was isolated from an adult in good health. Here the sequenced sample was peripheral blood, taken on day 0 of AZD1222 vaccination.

The CDR3 DNA is TGTGCCAGCCACTCCGGACCCAGGGGTGGCTACGAGCAGTACTTC. Its protein is CASHSGPRGGYEQYF. The rearrangement links TRBV28 to TRBJ2-7; D may be TRBD1 (6 bases). V dropped 8 bases and J dropped 3 bases, with 20 bases sitting between them. CDR3 size: 15 residues. Germline CDR1 is MDHEN and CDR2 is SYDVKM.